This T cell receptor (beta chain) was retrieved from a study of glioma-infiltrating T cells after dendritic cell vaccination. Study in general: Three intradermal dendritic cell vaccine injections were given every two weeks.

Sequencing used immunoSEQ multiplex PCR; TCRdb keeps in-frame clones, though not all of them. The data show about 64,000 clones, 82% seen once. None of the glioblastoma patients had an isocitrate dehydrogenase mutation. The sequenced sample was blood, obtained before dendritic cell vaccination. The receptor comes from a human donor with glioblastoma.

CDR3 DNA: TGTGCCAGCAGCAGGATGCACGAGCAGTACTTC. Its protein is CASSRMHEQYF. The V gene is TRBV25-1, the J gene TRBJ2-7; D is unclear. This CDR3 has 11 amino acids. Germline values: CDR1 MGHDK, CDR2 SYGVNS. V was shortened by 6 bases and J by 5 bases, with 8 bases between the two germline ends.